The 27 T cell receptor beta chains presented below share a single source sample, sequenced in a study of cytomegalovirus exposure and HLA in healthy donors listed by TCRdb under 2017. The method behind the library was the immunoSEQ multiplex PCR assay. The multiplex PCR relied on a mix of 60 forward primers for TCR Vbeta segments and 13 reverse primers for TCR Jbeta segments. TCRdb took this table from immuneACCESS and kept in-frame rearrangements with V and J called. Such tables lack part of the clones; where checked against another copy, unresolved V genes explain under half of the gap, and the rest is unexplained. The sample table contains about 68,000 clones; only one count was recorded for about 81% of them. Jointly, the top ten make up 6.5% to 8% of the sample. The sample taken for sequencing was PBMCs. The receptor set was obtained from a human donor in good health.

This chain connects TRBV5-4 to TRBJ1-1; D is possibly TRBD1 (5 bases). Between the trimmed V and J ends, which lost 4 bases and 5 bases, there was a span of 12 bases. CDR1 and CDR2 from the germline V gene are SGHNT and YYREEE (reference sequence). This CDR3 comprises 13 residues. This CDR3 reads CASSIRTITEAFF. As DNA, the CDR3 is TGTGCCAGCAGCATTCGGACAATTACTGAAGCTTTCTTT.

V and J are TRBV11-2 and TRBJ1-5; possibly TRBD1 for D (5 bases). The CDR3 runs 14 residues. Germline loops: CDR1 SGHAT, CDR2 FQNNGV. V gave up 3 bases and J gave up 8 bases, with 14 bases separating them. CDR3 protein: CASSFGQGSEPQHF. DNA of the CDR3: TGTGCCAGCAGCTTCGGACAAGGGTCTGAGCCCCAGCATTTT.

The gene calls are TRBV9 and TRBJ1-4, with TRBD1 matching 7 bases. The CDR3 runs to 15 residues. Trimming cost V 3 bases and J 7 bases; bases outside gene matches: 9. Germline V gene lookup returns CDR1 SGDLS and CDR2 YYNGEE. The CDR3 coding sequence is TGTGCCAGCAGCGCCCAGGGGGGACAAGGTGAAAAACTGTTTTTT. Residues: CASSAQGGQGEKLFF. Full variable domain (outside the CDR3, taken from reference TRBV9 and TRBJ1-4): DSGVTQTPKHLITATGQRVTLRCSPRSGDLSVYWYQQSLDQGLQFLIQYYNGEERAKGNILERFSAQQFPDLHSELNLSSLELGDSALYFCASSAQGGQGEKLFFGSGTQLSVL.

This chain joins TRBV7-9 and TRBJ1-1; D is possibly TRBD1 (5 bases). Germline CDR1 and CDR2: SEHNR and FQNEAQ (reference sequence). The CDR3 loop spans 13 amino acids. Trimming cost V 3 bases and J 4 bases, with 9 bases left between them. The CDR3 reads CASSFGGGTEAFF. In DNA form, the CDR3 reads TGTGCCAGCAGCTTCGGGGGTGGCACTGAAGCTTTCTTT. The full variable domain, with the rest looked up from reference TRBV7-9 and TRBJ1-1, is DTGVSQNPRHKITKRGQNVTFRCDPISEHNRLYWYRQTLGQGPEFLTYFQNEAQLEKSRLLSDRFSAERPKGSFSTLEIQRTEQGDSAMYLCASSFGGGTEAFFGQGTRLTVV.

J is TRBJ2-5 and V is TRBV5-1, with 7 bases fitting TRBD1. After removal of 2 bases from V and 4 bases from J, the junction contained 5 bases not matched to a gene. The CDR3 is 14 residues long. The germline CDR1 and CDR2 sequences are SGHRS and YFSETQ. The CDR3 DNA follows: TGCGCCAGCAGCTTATGGACAGGTTTAGAGACCCAGTACTTC. Translating gives CASSLWTGLETQYF.

The chain employs TRBV2 and TRBJ2-5; 9 bases align to TRBD1. The CDR3 has 13 residues. Unmatched junction bases numbered 4, after V lost 11 bases and J lost 0 bases. Per the germline V gene, CDR1 is SNHLY and CDR2 is FYNNEI. CDR3 sequence reads: CASGQGDQETQYF. Written as DNA, the CDR3 is TGTGCCTCGGGACAGGGAGACCAAGAGACCCAGTACTTC.

The rearrangement uses TRBV5-4 and TRBJ1-1; the D is unclear. Germline V CDR1 and CDR2: SGHNT, YYREEE (reference sequence). The CDR3 consists of 12 residues. Trimming removed 2 bases from V and 5 bases from J, with 7 bases in between. The CDR3 sequence: CASSFSVTEAFF. CDR3 nucleotides: TGTGCCAGCAGCTTCTCAGTGACTGAAGCTTTCTTT.

The rearrangement links TRBV11-3 to TRBJ2-5; possible D gene TRBD1, 6 bases. This CDR3 has 14 amino acids. V was trimmed by 1 base and J by 3 bases, leaving 9 bases between them. The V gene's germline CDR1 is SGHNT and CDR2 YENEEA. The CDR3 nucleotides are TGTGCCAGCAGCTTAGGTGGGGGCGAAGAGACCCAGTACTTC. Residues: CASSLGGGEETQYF.

Only one count was recorded for this clone. The chain carries TRBV2 and TRBJ2-3; D may be TRBD2 (6 bases). V lost 0 bases and J 0 bases, leaving 16 bases between the germline ends. Per the germline V gene, CDR1 is SNHLY and CDR2 is FYNNEI. This CDR3 contains 18 residues. The CDR3 DNA is TGTGCCAGCAGTGAAGCTTGGTTGGGCGGGGTTAGCACAGATACGCAGTATTTT. Its translation: CASSEAWLGGVSTDTQYF.

The chain uses TRBV19 and TRBJ2-1; 14 bases map to TRBD2. V was clipped by 7 bases and J by 6 bases; unmatched bases: 14. The germline V gene has CDR1 LNHDA and CDR2 SQIVND (reference sequence). This CDR3 is 18 amino acids long. The DNA of the CDR3 is TGTGCCAGTAACGAAGGGACTAGCGGGGGCCTAGGCGTCAATGAGCAGTTCTTC. Its translation is CASNEGTSGGLGVNEQFF.

The chain employs TRBV5-1 and TRBJ1-4; 9 bases align to TRBD1. CDR3 size: 14 residues. The ends lost 5 bases at V and 4 bases at J; junction bases unmatched: 3. The V gene's germline CDR1 is SGHRS and CDR2 YFSETQ. CDR3 sequence reads: CASSGTGSNEKLFF. CDR3 sequence (DNA): TGCGCCAGCAGTGGGACAGGGAGTAATGAAAAACTGTTTTTT.

This clone was counted only a few times. The chain combines TRBV7-9 with TRBJ1-1, with 7 positions matching TRBD1. From germline, CDR1 is SEHNR and CDR2 FQNEAQ (reference sequence). The CDR3 covers 14 residues. V was pared by 5 bases and J by 4 bases, with 7 bases of the junction left unmatched. CDR3 amino acids: CASSDPSGGTEAFF. DNA for the CDR3: TGTGCCAGCAGCGACCCCTCAGGGGGCACTGAAGCTTTCTTT.

This clone was observed once. This chain links TRBV5-6 with TRBJ2-5; D is ambiguous. Deletions cut 4 bases from V and 2 bases from J, with 3 bases between. The CDR3 is 11 amino acids. The germline V gene encodes CDR1 SGHDT and CDR2 YYEEEE. The CDR3 DNA is TGTGCCAGCAGCATACAAGAGACCCAGTACTTC. As protein: CASSIQETQYF.

The chain combines TRBV4-3 with TRBJ1-5, with a tentative D call TRBD1 (5 bases). CDR3 length: 13 residues. Trimming removed 0 bases at V and 11 bases at J, with 11 bases between. Germline CDR1 is LGHNA and CDR2 is YSLEER. CDR3 in amino acids: CASSQDLRGAQHF. The CDR3 DNA sequence: TGCGCCAGCAGCCAAGATCTCCGGGGGGCCCAGCATTTT.

As DNA, the CDR3 is TGTGCCAGCAGTGCGGGACAGGGTTTGGCAGATACGCAGTATTTT. It specifies CASSAGQGLADTQYF. The V and J genes are TRBV6-1 and TRBJ2-3; 9 bases are a match to TRBD1. The CDR3 covers 15 residues. V was pared by 4 bases and J by 4 bases, with 6 bases of the junction left unmatched. CDR1 and CDR2 from the germline V gene are MNHNS and SASEGT.

The chain combines TRBV10-3 with TRBJ1-5, with 7 bases matching TRBD1. The CDR3 is 15 amino acids. J was trimmed by 2 bases and V by 3 bases; bases with no gene match: 4. The germline gives CDR1 ENHRY, CDR2 SYGVKD. The CDR3 DNA reads as TGTGCCATCAGTGACCGACAGGGCGGCAATCAGCCCCAGCATTTT. This codes for CAISDRQGGNQPQHF.

This chain links TRBV9 with TRBJ2-3; D is perhaps TRBD1 (5 bases). The CDR3 runs to 13 residues. Germline CDR1 reads SGDLS; CDR2 reads YYNGEE. The germline V and J ends were trimmed by 1 base and 9 bases, with 12 bases remaining between them. The CDR3 loop is CASSVYPSGTQYF. In DNA form, the CDR3 reads TGTGCCAGCAGCGTATACCCCTCAGGGACGCAGTATTTT. The entire variable domain, with the rest obtained from reference TRBV9 and TRBJ2-3, is as follows: DSGVTQTPKHLITATGQRVTLRCSPRSGDLSVYWYQQSLDQGLQFLIQYYNGEERAKGNILERFSAQQFPDLHSELNLSSLELGDSALYFCASSVYPSGTQYFGPGTRLTVL.

The J gene is TRBJ1-4, the V gene TRBV6-1; possible D gene TRBD1, 6 bases. Germline assignment: CDR1 MNHNS and CDR2 SASEGT. The ends were cut back, 4 bases at V and 3 bases at J, with 9 bases in the middle. This CDR3 has 14 amino acids. DNA for the CDR3: TGTGCCAGCAGTGTACAGGGACCTAATGAAAAACTGTTTTTT. Its translation is CASSVQGPNEKLFF.

This chain connects TRBV5-4 to TRBJ2-1; TRBD2 matches at 9 bases. This CDR3 comprises 19 residues. J lost 0 bases, V lost 3 bases, and 13 bases had no gene match. CDR1 SGHNT and CDR2 YYREEE come from the germline V gene (reference sequence). The CDR3 DNA reads TGTGCCAGCAGCTCCGGAGCAGCGGGGGGATTAAGCTCCTACAATGAGCAGTTCTTC. Translating gives CASSSGAAGGLSSYNEQFF.

The chain carries TRBV6-4 and TRBJ1-2; 7 positions agree with TRBD1. Unmatched junction bases numbered 10, after V lost 0 bases and J lost 9 bases. The CDR3 is 15 amino acids. Germline values: CDR1 MRHNA, CDR2 SNTAGT. The CDR3 DNA is TGTGCCAGCAGTGACTCGTGGACAGGAAATAGGCGCTACACCTTC. It yields the protein CASSDSWTGNRRYTF.

V is TRBV7-2 and J is TRBJ1-4, with D unresolved. The germline V gene has CDR1 SGHTA and CDR2 FQGNSA. The length of the CDR3 is 15 residues. Trimming pared 4 bases from V and 4 bases from J, leaving 13 bases between. The CDR3 sequence is CASSSFAGFNEKLFF. CDR3 DNA sequence: TGTGCCAGCAGCTCTTTCGCGGGATTTAATGAAAAACTGTTTTTT. The full variable domain, rest sourced from reference TRBV7-2 and TRBJ1-4, is GAGVSQSPSNKVTEKGKDVELRCDPISGHTALYWYRQSLGQGLEFLIYFQGNSAPDKSGLPSDRFSAERTGGSVSTLTIQRTQQEDSAVYLCASSSFAGFNEKLFFGSGTQLSVL.

This clone was counted between two and nine times. V and J are TRBV28 and TRBJ1-1; tentative D call: TRBD1 (5 bases). The germline gives CDR1 MDHEN, CDR2 SYDVKM. Trimming pared 2 bases from V and 10 bases from J, leaving 17 bases between. The CDR3 has 14 residues. DNA of the CDR3: TGTGCCAGCAGTTTAGGGTATTGGGTTAGGGGAGCTTTCTTT. It translates to CASSLGYWVRGAFF.

The chain joins TRBV6-1 to TRBJ1-1; D perhaps matches TRBD1 (5 bases). The V gene's germline CDR1 is MNHNS and CDR2 SASEGT. Trimming removed 6 bases at V and 5 bases at J, with 16 bases between. The CDR3 has 14 amino acids. CDR3 bases: TGTGCCAGCAGGGGGACGGGAGGGTGGACTGAAGCTTTCTTT. It translates to CASRGTGGWTEAFF.

The chain has TRBV6-1 and TRBJ1-2; tentative D call: TRBD1 (6 bases). V was trimmed by 7 bases and J by 6 bases, leaving 18 bases between them. Germline V lookup: CDR1 MNHNS, CDR2 SASEGT. The CDR3 covers 14 residues. The CDR3 DNA reads TGTGCCAGCACAGAAGCACAGGGTGGGGATGGCTACACCTTC. Amino acids: CASTEAQGGDGYTF.

The chain employs TRBV29-1 and TRBJ1-1; D gene ambiguous. In germline, CDR1 is SQVTM, CDR2 ANQGSEA. V shed 0 bases and J shed 11 bases, with 19 bases lying between them. There are 14 residues in the CDR3. The CDR3 loop is CSVEDLYRGRAAFF. In nucleotides, the CDR3 is TGCAGCGTTGAAGATCTTTATCGGGGAAGGGCGGCTTTCTTT.

This clone showed up just a few times. This rearrangement joins TRBV28 to TRBJ1-4; 8 bases map to TRBD1. Trimming at V came to 7 bases and at J to 8 bases, leaving 15 bases not matched to a gene. There are 16 residues in the CDR3. Per the germline V gene, CDR1 is MDHEN and CDR2 is SYDVKM. CDR3 protein: CASTQGAQGRREKLFF. As DNA, the CDR3 is TGTGCCAGCACTCAGGGGGCCCAGGGGCGGAGGGAAAAACTGTTTTTT.

The rearrangement links TRBV19 to TRBJ2-1; TRBD1 matches 9 bases. The V segment lost 6 bases and the J segment 4 bases; nucleotides outside the gene matches: 4. Germline CDR1 is LNHDA and CDR2 is SQIVND (reference sequence). CDR3 length: 14 residues. DNA for the CDR3: TGTGCCAGTAGCGGACAGGGGAGTTACAATGAGCAGTTCTTC. Translated, it gives CASSGQGSYNEQFF.